These 29 T cell receptor beta chains were sequenced from one sample in a study of cytomegalovirus exposure and HLA in healthy donors. Libraries were prepared by immunoSEQ multiplex PCR; TCRdb keeps only in-frame clonotypes and omits some of them. The sample lists 90,000 to 100,000 clones; around 88% were seen once. Material for sequencing was PBMCs. The receptors were sampled from a woman in her thirties in good health and CMV-seronegative.

CDR3 amino acids: CASIGRMVYEQYF. In nucleotides, the CDR3 is TGTGCCAGCATAGGCAGGATGGTCTACGAGCAGTACTTC. The gene calls are TRBV6-1 and TRBJ2-7; no firm D call. The V gene's germline CDR1 is MNHNS and CDR2 SASEGT. The V end was cut by 7 bases, the J end by 3 bases, with 13 bases between. The CDR3 contains 13 residues.

DNA for the CDR3: TGTGCCAGCAGTCCCAGACAGGGGAATCAGCCCCAGCATTTT. Amino acid sequence: CASSPRQGNQPQHF. J is TRBJ1-5 and V is TRBV6-6; 8 nucleotides align to TRBD1. Germline V gene sequence: CDR1 MNHNY, CDR2 SVGAGI (reference sequence). Losses at the gene ends were 5 bases for V and 4 bases for J; bases not matched to a gene: 4. This CDR3 contains 14 residues.

This chain joins TRBV27 and TRBJ1-6, with D uncertain. The V and J ends lost 2 bases and 0 bases respectively, with 5 bases between them. Germline assignment: CDR1 MNHEY and CDR2 SMNVEV (reference sequence). The CDR3 is 15 amino acids. The DNA of the CDR3 is TGTGCCAGCAGTTTAACCAGCTCCTATAATTCACCCCTCCACTTT. Translated, it gives CASSLTSSYNSPLHF.

V gene TRBV6-1 combines with J gene TRBJ2-5, with 7 bases aligning to TRBD1. This CDR3 is 14 amino acids long. Germline V gene data show CDR1 as MNHNS and CDR2 as SASEGT. J gave up 4 bases and V 6 bases, and 8 bases lay outside the gene matches. The CDR3 sequence: CASRSRTGRETQYF. For the CDR3, the DNA is TGTGCCAGCAGGTCAAGGACAGGAAGAGAGACCCAGTACTTC.

V is TRBV18 and J is TRBJ2-7; TRBD1 aligns across 8 bases. Germline assignment: CDR1 KGHSH and CDR2 LQKENI. V lost 3 bases and J lost 3; bases outside the gene matches: 4. The CDR3 loop spans 14 amino acids. The CDR3 loop reads CASSPRQGSYEQYF. Here the CDR3 DNA reads TGTGCCAGCTCACCTAGACAGGGGAGCTACGAGCAGTACTTC.

The rearrangement uses TRBV6-1 and TRBJ2-5; 7 positions agree with TRBD2. This CDR3 has 15 amino acids. V lost 3 bases to trimming and J lost 5 bases; unmatched junction nucleotides: 9. In germline, CDR1 is MNHNS, CDR2 SASEGT. The CDR3 nucleotides are TGTGCCAGCAGTGATAAGGACGGGGGGTCGGAGACCCAGTACTTC. Protein product: CASSDKDGGSETQYF.

The V call is TRBV19, the J call TRBJ2-7; the D is unclear. V was clipped by 2 bases and J by 3 bases, with 8 bases between them. Per the germline V gene, CDR1 is LNHDA and CDR2 is SQIVND (reference sequence). The CDR3 runs to 13 residues. Here the CDR3 DNA reads TGTGCCAGTAGTATAAGCCAACGCTACGAGCAGTACTTC. Residues: CASSISQRYEQYF.

The chain uses TRBV5-1 and TRBJ2-3, with TRBD2 identical over 8 bases. With 5 bases clipped from V and 4 bases from J, the junction kept 9 bases outside the gene matches. Germline-derived CDR1 and CDR2 are SGHRS and YFSETQ. This CDR3 comprises 15 residues. CDR3 coding DNA: TGCGCCAGCAGGGTGGGACTAGTTCCTCCAGATACGCAGTATTTT. Translating gives CASRVGLVPPDTQYF.

In this sample, this clone turned up once. The V gene is TRBV19, the J gene TRBJ2-1, with TRBD1 matching over 7 bases. The CDR3 has 12 amino acids. Trimming took 10 bases from V and 4 from J; bases not matched to a gene: 4. The germline CDR1 and CDR2 sequences are LNHDA and SQIVND (reference sequence). The CDR3 sequence: CATRDRYNEQFF. The CDR3 bases are TGTGCCACCAGGGACAGATACAATGAGCAGTTCTTC.

The chain links TRBV7-6 to TRBJ1-5, with TRBD1 matching over 10 bases. Losses at the gene ends were 0 bases for V and 7 bases for J; bases not matched to a gene: 6. Germline lookup yields CDR1 SGHVS and CDR2 FNYEAQ. The CDR3 runs to 16 residues. CDR3 DNA sequence: TGTGCCAGCAGCTTAGCCCCTGGGACAGGGGAACAGCCCCAGCATTTT. Translation: CASSLAPGTGEQPQHF.

This chain links TRBV12-5 with TRBJ1-2; D gene unclear. The V gene's germline CDR1 is LGHNT and CDR2 FRNRAP. The CDR3 covers 13 residues. V lost 5 bases to trimming and J lost 8 bases, with 15 bases between them. The DNA for the CDR3 is TGTGCTAGTGGTCCTACGGGGTCCTTGGGCTACACCTTC. This translates into CASGPTGSLGYTF.

The CDR3 reads CASTFPATGLAGGPSTDTQYF. CDR3 in DNA: TGTGCCAGCACCTTTCCGGCCACCGGACTAGCGGGAGGGCCGAGCACAGATACGCAGTATTTT. This chain joins TRBV28 and TRBJ2-3; 15 bases are shared with TRBD2. The trim removed 7 bases at V and 0 bases at J, leaving 17 bases unmatched. Germline V gives CDR1 MDHEN, CDR2 SYDVKM. The CDR3 is 21 amino acids.

This chain links TRBV4-1 with TRBJ2-7; D not resolved. This CDR3 contains 13 residues. Germline CDR1 MGHRA, CDR2 YSYEKL. The germline V and J ends were trimmed by 1 base and 0 bases, with 4 bases remaining between them. The chain's CDR3 is CASSQAVSYEQYF. The DNA of the CDR3 is TGCGCCAGCAGCCAAGCGGTCTCCTACGAGCAGTACTTC.

This clone was seen a handful of times. V usage is TRBV14 and J usage is TRBJ2-6, with D tentatively TRBD2 (6 bases). Germline CDR1 reads SGHDN; CDR2 reads FVKESK. CDR3 length equals 15 residues. V lost 1 base and J lost 2, with 6 bases in between. The CDR3 DNA sequence: TGTGCCAGCAGCCAAGGGGGGGCTGGGGCCAACGTCCTGACTTTC. Translation gives CASSQGGAGANVLTF. Drawing the rest from reference TRBV14 and TRBJ2-6, the complete variable domain is EAGVTQFPSHSVIEKGQTVTLRCDPISGHDNLYWYRRVMGKEIKFLLHFVKESKQDESGMPNNRFLAERTGGTYSTLKVQPAELEDSGVYFCASSQGGAGANVLTFGAGSRLTVL.

The V gene is TRBV27, the J gene TRBJ2-7; 10 bases are shared with TRBD1. The CDR3 is 12 amino acids. The J segment lost 9 bases and the V segment lost 8 bases, leaving 7 bases of the junction unmatched. CDR1 and CDR2 (germline): MNHEY, SMNVEV (reference sequence). DNA of the CDR3: TGTGCCAGCCGACAGGGGGCGACCCTGCAGTACTTC. Its translation: CASRQGATLQYF.

The V and J genes are TRBV6-1 and TRBJ1-5; no definite D call. The CDR3 totals 14 residues. The V end was cut by 4 bases, the J end by 0 bases, with 7 bases between. Germline CDR1 MNHNS, CDR2 SASEGT. CDR3 nucleotides: TGTGCCAGCAGTGCCCGACATAGCAATCAGCCCCAGCATTTT. Translation: CASSARHSNQPQHF.

J is TRBJ2-7 and V is TRBV28; possible D gene TRBD2, 5 bases. Germline V gene data show CDR1 as MDHEN and CDR2 as SYDVKM. V was shortened by 4 bases and J by 2 bases, with 9 bases between the two germline ends. This CDR3 is 13 amino acids long. CDR3 loop: CASSSLGTYEQYF. CDR3 sequence (DNA): TGTGCCAGCAGTTCACTAGGGACCTACGAGCAGTACTTC.

The V call is TRBV27, the J call TRBJ1-1; no clear D gene. CDR1 and CDR2 (germline): MNHEY, SMNVEV (reference sequence). Between the trimmed V and J ends, which lost 4 bases and 3 bases, there was a span of 12 bases. The CDR3 covers 14 residues. The CDR3 here is CASSSFGRDTEAFF. CDR3 DNA: TGTGCCAGCAGTTCATTCGGGAGGGACACTGAAGCTTTCTTT.

This sequence joins TRBV5-1 and TRBJ1-1; 10 bases align to TRBD1. The germline gives CDR1 SGHRS, CDR2 YFSETQ. This CDR3 contains 16 residues. V shed 2 bases and J 1 base; nucleotides not matched to a gene: 5. Written as DNA, the CDR3 is TGCGCCAGCAGCTTCTGGGACAGGGGAGAGAACACTGAAGCTTTCTTT. This gives the protein CASSFWDRGENTEAFF.

J is TRBJ2-1 and V is TRBV9; 10 positions agree with TRBD2. Germline V gene lookup returns CDR1 SGDLS and CDR2 YYNGEE. J lost 0 bases, V lost 0 bases, and 9 bases had no gene match. This CDR3 comprises 19 residues. The CDR3 DNA follows: TGTGCCAGCAGCGTAGGATTAGCGGGGGGTCGGAGCTCCTACAATGAGCAGTTCTTC. Amino acids: CASSVGLAGGRSSYNEQFF. Based on the CDR3 plus reference TRBV9 and TRBJ2-1, the full variable domain is DSGVTQTPKHLITATGQRVTLRCSPRSGDLSVYWYQQSLDQGLQFLIQYYNGEERAKGNILERFSAQQFPDLHSELNLSSLELGDSALYFCASSVGLAGGRSSYNEQFFGPGTRLTVL.

This chain connects TRBV18 to TRBJ2-6; maybe TRBD1 (5 bases). This CDR3 contains 15 residues. Germline CDR1 is KGHSH and CDR2 is LQKENI. V was trimmed by 6 bases and J by 2 bases, leaving 11 bases between them. Here the CDR3 DNA reads TGTGCCAGCTCGTCAGGGTTCCCTGGGGCCAACGTCCTGACTTTC. Protein sequence: CASSSGFPGANVLTF.

The chain joins TRBV5-1 to TRBJ1-3, with 7 bases that match TRBD1. The V gene's germline CDR1 is SGHRS and CDR2 YFSETQ. V was pared by 1 base and J by 0 bases, with 16 bases of the junction left unmatched. The CDR3 has 20 residues. As DNA, the CDR3 is TGCGCCAGCAGCTTGTTTTCTGCGAGGGACAGCCCGTTCTCTGGAAACACCATATATTTT. It encodes CASSLFSARDSPFSGNTIYF.

Only one count was recorded for this clone. The chain is built from TRBV6-1 and TRBJ2-5, with D perhaps TRBD2 (5 bases). With 5 bases removed from V and 0 bases from J, the gap between germline ends came to 13 bases. This CDR3 has 15 amino acids. Germline V gene data show CDR1 as MNHNS and CDR2 as SASEGT. For the CDR3, the DNA is TGTGCCAGCAGTCTGGACTTTGGGAACCAAGAGACCCAGTACTTC. Its protein product is CASSLDFGNQETQYF.

This clone was recorded only once. This chain uses TRBV27 with TRBJ2-5, with TRBD1 identical over 7 bases. Germline trimming cut 1 base from V and 2 bases from J; bases unmatched to any gene: 7. CDR3 length: 16 residues. Germline values: CDR1 MNHEY, CDR2 SMNVEV (reference sequence). This chain's CDR3 is CASSLLSDRTQETQYF. As DNA, the CDR3 is TGTGCCAGCAGTTTATTATCGGACAGGACTCAAGAGACCCAGTACTTC.

The chain links TRBV4-2 to TRBJ2-3, with TRBD2 as a possible D gene (5 bases). CDR1 LGHNA and CDR2 YNFKEQ come from the germline V gene. The CDR3 contains 15 residues. Trimming took 0 bases from V and 5 from J, leaving 12 bases between them. CDR3 DNA: TGTGCCAGCAGCCAAGAGGGTAGCGCCCTAGATACGCAGTATTTT. It is translated as CASSQEGSALDTQYF.

The chain carries TRBV29-1 and TRBJ1-4, with 11 bases that match TRBD1. J was trimmed by 7 bases and V by 4 bases; bases with no gene match: 8. The length of the CDR3 is 15 residues. Germline CDR1 reads SQVTM; CDR2 reads ANQGSEA. CDR3 region: CSVGAPGTGGEKLFF. CDR3 sequence (DNA): TGCAGCGTTGGAGCCCCCGGGACAGGGGGTGAAAAACTGTTTTTT.

This clone was counted once. This rearrangement joins TRBV12-2 to TRBJ2-4; the D call of TRBD1 is as the table states it, not checked on the DNA. TRBV12-2 is flagged as a pseudogene. The CDR3 has 15 residues. The CDR3 coding sequence is TGTGCAAGTCTCCCCGGACAGGTTGCCAAAAACATTCAGTACTTC. The encoded protein is CASLPGQVAKNIQYF.

This chain uses TRBV5-1 with TRBJ2-3, with D maybe TRBD2 (5 bases). V was shortened by 4 bases and J by 0 bases, with 12 bases between the two germline ends. Germline loops: CDR1 SGHRS, CDR2 YFSETQ. CDR3 size: 15 residues. The CDR3: CASSTSGASTDTQYF. The CDR3 nucleotides read TGCGCCAGCAGCACGAGCGGAGCTAGCACAGATACGCAGTATTTT.

This sequence joins TRBV5-5 and TRBJ2-5; D may be TRBD1 (5 bases). Germline CDR1 is SGHKS and CDR2 is YYEKEE (reference sequence). The CDR3 has 15 amino acids. The ends were cut back, 4 bases at V and 4 bases at J, with 17 bases in the middle. CDR3 amino acids: CASSPGSGFGETQYF. The CDR3 nucleotides read TGTGCCAGCAGCCCAGGGTCAGGGTTTGGAGAGACCCAGTACTTC.